This T cell receptor beta chain derives from a study of technical replicates of blood from a few donors (TCRdb year 2017). Receptor libraries were prepared by the immunoSEQ multiplex PCR assay. Imported from immuneACCESS, the table was reduced by TCRdb to in-frame sequences with V and J called. These copies leave out some clones; in studies compared against another copy, an unresolved V gene accounts for under half, and the cause of the remainder is not known. In this sample the table shows 83,000 or so clones, over 85% of which occur a single time. Jointly, the top ten make up approximately 0.25% of the sample. This clone has just one count. The antigen it binds to is not known. Base qualities were left out, and no much larger clone turns up one base away. The junction carries 18 bases between V and J, which are trimmed by 6 bases and 7 bases respectively. CDR3 length: 14 amino acids, cysteine to phenylalanine. Just the 42-base CDR3 DNA is kept, in frame starting at base 1. CDR1 and CDR2 were assigned from the germline V gene as MDHEN and SYDVKM.

The source material was T cells isolated from PBMCs. The clonotype comes from a human donor in good health. The chain is assembled from TRBV28 and TRBJ2-5; the D gene is not confidently resolved. The CDR3 protein sequence reads: CASSQSPRSGTQYF. In nucleotides, the sequence is TGTGCCAGCAGCCAAAGCCCCCGCTCGGGGACCCAGTACTTC.